The present entry profiles one T cell receptor beta chain with its context. The germline V gene has CDR1 MNHEY and CDR2 SVGAGI. V was trimmed by 6 bases and J by 4 bases, leaving 13 bases between them. This CDR3 spans 14 amino acids. This record belongs to a study of blood T cell repertoires in COVID-19. Overall study: Samples came from the United States, Italy and Spain, spanning acute and convalescent COVID-19. PBMCs, B-cell-depleted T cells, or T cells provided the cDNA or gDNA that made up the material.

Per the original data handling: Amplification with reference gene primers provided the estimates of nucleated cell counts. Repertoires were generated with immunoSEQ multiplex PCR, while TCRdb's copy carries only in-frame clones and drops some. D and trimming come from the DNA, and the V and J calls and clone size come from that table. The data contain 110,000 to 150,000 clones, approximately 86% of them seen just once; the ten biggest clones take up around 5%. This clonotype was sampled from a human donor in a cohort sampled during active COVID-19. The genes are TRBV6-5 and TRBJ1-3; maybe TRBD1 (5 bases). Sequencing was done on a sample of peripheral blood. CDR3 coding DNA: TGTGCCAGCAGGGACATTCCAATGGGAAACACCATATATTTT. Translating it yields CASRDIPMGNTIYF.